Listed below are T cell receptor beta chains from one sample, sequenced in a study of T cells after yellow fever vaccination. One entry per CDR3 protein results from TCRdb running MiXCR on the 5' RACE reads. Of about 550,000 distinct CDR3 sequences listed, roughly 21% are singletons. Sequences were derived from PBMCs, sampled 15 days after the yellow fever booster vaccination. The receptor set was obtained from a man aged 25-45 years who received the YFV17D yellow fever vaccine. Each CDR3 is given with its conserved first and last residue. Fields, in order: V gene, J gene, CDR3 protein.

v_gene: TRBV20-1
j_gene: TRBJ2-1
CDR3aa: CSAPGRAGNEQFF

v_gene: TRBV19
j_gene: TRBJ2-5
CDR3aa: CASRRDHRETQYF

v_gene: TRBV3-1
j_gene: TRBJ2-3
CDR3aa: CASRKLEADTQYF

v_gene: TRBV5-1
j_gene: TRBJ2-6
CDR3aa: CASSLVRGAGANVLTF

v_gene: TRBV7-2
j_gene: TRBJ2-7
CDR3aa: CASKWDLFSYEQYF

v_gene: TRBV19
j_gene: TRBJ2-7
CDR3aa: CASSPFDPILPLEQYF

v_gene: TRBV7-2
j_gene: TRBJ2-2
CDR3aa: CASRPTTGAGELFF

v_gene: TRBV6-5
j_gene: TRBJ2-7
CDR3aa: CASSYTVTSGSSYEQYF

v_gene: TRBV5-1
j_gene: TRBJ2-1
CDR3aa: CASSTLAGGRSLEQFF

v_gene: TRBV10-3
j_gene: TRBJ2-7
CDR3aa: CAISGSGTGVEQYF